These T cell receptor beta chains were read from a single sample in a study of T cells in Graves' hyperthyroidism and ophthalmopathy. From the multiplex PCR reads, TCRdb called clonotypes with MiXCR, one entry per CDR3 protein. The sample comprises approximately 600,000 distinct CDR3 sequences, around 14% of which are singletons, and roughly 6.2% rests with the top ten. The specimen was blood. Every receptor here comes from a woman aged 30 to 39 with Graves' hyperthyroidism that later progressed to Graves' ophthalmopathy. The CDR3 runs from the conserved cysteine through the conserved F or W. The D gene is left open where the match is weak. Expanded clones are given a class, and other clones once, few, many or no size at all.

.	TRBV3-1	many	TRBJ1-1	CASSQGHLSEAFF	TGTGCCAGCAGCCAAGGGCACCTTTCTGAAGCTTTCTTT
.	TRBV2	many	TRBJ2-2	CASSEYLGTWNTGELFF	TGTGCCAGCAGTGAATACCTGGGCACTTGGAACACCGGGGAGCTGTTTTTT
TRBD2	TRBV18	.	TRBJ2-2	CASSPTGIAGATGELFF	TGTGCCAGCTCACCAACAGGGATAGCGGGAGCCACCGGGGAGCTGTTTTTT
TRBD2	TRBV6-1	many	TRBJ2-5	CASIASGGRRETQYF	TGTGCCAGCATCGCTAGCGGGGGGAGGAGGGAGACCCAGTACTTC
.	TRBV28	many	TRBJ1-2	CASSLTPEGLYYGYTF	TGTGCCAGCAGTTTAACTCCGGAGGGGCTATACTATGGCTACACCTTC
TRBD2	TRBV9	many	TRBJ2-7	CASSVTRTSGPYEQYF	TGTGCCAGCAGCGTAACCAGGACTAGCGGACCCTACGAGCAGTACTTC
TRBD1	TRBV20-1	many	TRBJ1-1	CSASPGDREVGGTEAFF	TGCAGTGCTAGCCCCGGGGACAGGGAAGTCGGTGGAACTGAAGCTTTCTTT
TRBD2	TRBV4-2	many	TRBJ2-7	CASSPGLADPYEQYF	TGTGCCAGCAGCCCCGGACTAGCGGACCCCTACGAGCAGTACTTC
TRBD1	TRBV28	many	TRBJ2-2	CASRPTGGAGELFF	TGTGCCAGCAGACCAACAGGGGGCGCGGGGGAGCTGTTTTTT
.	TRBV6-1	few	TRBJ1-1	CASRGGDLNTEAFF	TGTGCCAGCAGGGGGGGGGACCTTAACACTGAAGCTTTCTTT
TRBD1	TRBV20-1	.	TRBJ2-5	CSFEPDRGAKTQYF	TGCAGTTTTGAGCCCGACAGGGGGGCGAAGACCCAGTACTTC
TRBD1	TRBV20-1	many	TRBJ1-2	CSSIWIRDRDYGYTF	TGCAGCTCGATATGGATCCGGGACAGGGACTATGGCTACACCTTC
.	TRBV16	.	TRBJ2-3	CASSQSMLDTQYF	TGTGCCAGCAGCCAATCGATGTTAGATACGCAGTATTTT
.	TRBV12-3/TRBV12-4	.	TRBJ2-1	CASNNNNEQFF	TGTGCCAGCAACAACAACAATGAGCAGTTCTTC
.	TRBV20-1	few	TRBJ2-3	CSARGQGLDTQYF	TGCAGTGCTAGAGGGCAGGGGTTGGATACGCAGTATTTT
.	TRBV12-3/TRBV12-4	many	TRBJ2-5	CASSDLGQDATQYF	TGTGCCAGCAGTGACCTCGGGCAGGATGCGACCCAGTACTTC
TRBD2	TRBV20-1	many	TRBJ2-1	CSARGGTYNEQFF	TGCAGTGCTAGGGGAGGGACGTACAATGAGCAGTTCTTC
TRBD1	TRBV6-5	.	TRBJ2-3	CASSYRDRVGTQYF	TGTGCCAGCTCCTACCGGGACAGGGTAGGAACGCAGTATTTT
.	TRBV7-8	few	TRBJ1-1	CASSLQGKSEAFF	TGTGCCAGCAGCTTACAGGGGAAATCTGAAGCTTTCTTT
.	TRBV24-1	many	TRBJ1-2	CATSDPTWGGYTF	TGTGCCACCAGTGATCCCACTTGGGGTGGCTACACCTTC
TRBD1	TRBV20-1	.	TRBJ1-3	CSAPPLRGQRGNTIYF	TGCAGTGCTCCCCCGCTCAGGGGGCAAAGAGGAAACACCATATATTTT
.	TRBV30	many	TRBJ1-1	CAWSVLDTEAFF	TGTGCCTGGAGTGTACTCGACACTGAAGCTTTCTTT
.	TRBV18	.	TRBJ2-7	CASSPQSDSFEQYF	TGTGCCAGCTCACCACAGTCGGATTCCTTCGAGCAGTACTTC
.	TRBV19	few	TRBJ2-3	CASSIGGQSTDTQYF	TGTGCCAGTAGTATAGGTGGACAAAGCACAGATACGCAGTATTTT
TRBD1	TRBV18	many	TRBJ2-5	CASSPLDRRETQYF	TGTGCCAGCTCACCACTGGACAGGCGGGAGACCCAGTACTTC
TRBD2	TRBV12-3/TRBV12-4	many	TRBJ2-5	CASSSYGLASQQEETQYF	TGTGCCAGCAGTTCATACGGACTAGCGTCCCAACAGGAAGAGACCCAGTACTTC
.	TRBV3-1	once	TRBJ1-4	CASSQDQGQGATDEKLFF	TGTGCCAGCAGCCAAGATCAAGGGCAGGGCGCGACTGATGAAAAGCTGTTTTTT
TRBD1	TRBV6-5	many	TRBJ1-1	CASSYSGTGWAEAFF	TGTGCCAGCAGTTACTCGGGGACAGGGTGGGCTGAAGCTTTCTTT
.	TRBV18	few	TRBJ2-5	CASSTTKGGQETQYF	TGTGCCAGCTCCACGACTAAGGGCGGGCAAGAGACCCAGTACTTC
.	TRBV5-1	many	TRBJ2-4	CASSLGQGGDIQYF	TGCGCCAGCAGCTTGGGACAGGGAGGAGACATTCAGTACTTC
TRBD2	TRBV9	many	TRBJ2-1	CASSVATSGSNEQFF	TGTGCCAGCAGCGTAGCTACTAGCGGGAGCAATGAGCAGTTCTTC
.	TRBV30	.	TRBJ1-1	CAWSSWNTEAFF	TGTGCCTGGAGCTCCTGGAACACTGAAGCTTTCTTT
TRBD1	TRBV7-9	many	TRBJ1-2	CASSTGQTNRINYGYTF	TGTGCCAGCAGCACGGGACAGACCAACCGAATTAACTATGGCTACACCTTC
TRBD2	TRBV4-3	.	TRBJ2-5	CASSQDLGRAGETQYF	TGCGCCAGCAGCCAAGATCTCGGGAGGGCGGGAGAGACCCAGTACTTC
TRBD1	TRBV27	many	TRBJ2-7	CASRLPSGTGYEQYF	TGTGCCAGCAGACTACCTTCCGGGACAGGGTACGAGCAGTACTTC
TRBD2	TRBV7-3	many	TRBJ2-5	CASSLRLAAQETQYF	TGTGCCAGCAGCTTACGACTAGCGGCTCAAGAGACCCAGTACTTC